This is a list of T cell receptor beta chains from one sample in a study of OX40 agonist ivuxolimab in advanced cancers. The repertoire was sequenced with immunoSEQ multiplex PCR; TCRdb's copy has only in-frame clones and lacks some. This table has approximately 78,000 clones, 88% appearing once. This specimen was CD4+ or CD8+ T cells sorted from blood, taken in a trial of the OX40 agonist ivuxolimab. All receptors come from an adult with an advanced solid tumor such as melanoma, head and neck, liver or kidney cancer. Each CDR3 is given with its conserved first and last residue. D genes are given only for firm matches. Size is stated for part of the rows, as once, few or many counts, or as a class when the clone is expanded.

>TRBV6-5|-|TRBJ1-5|-
CASSVNRELSQPQHF
TGTGCCAGCAGTGTTAACCGGGAGCTAAGCCAGCCCCAGCATTTT
>TRBV12-5|-|TRBJ2-7|TRBD1
CASGRDSVSYEQYF
TGTGCTAGTGGCCGGGACAGCGTCTCCTACGAGCAGTACTTC
>TRBV4-2|-|TRBJ1-6|-
CASSKQPGLDNSPLHF
TGTGCCAGCAGCAAACAACCGGGACTGGATAATTCACCCCTCCACTTT
>TRBV18|-|TRBJ2-3|TRBD2
CASSPRGGAADTQYF
TGTGCCAGCTCACCCCGGGGGGGGGCCGCAGATACGCAGTATTTT
>TRBV19|-|TRBJ2-6|-
CASRARGLSGANVLTF
TGTGCCAGTAGGGCCAGGGGCCTCTCTGGGGCCAACGTCCTGACTTTC
>TRBV28|once|TRBJ2-7|TRBD1
CASSTQGAYEQYF
TGTGCCAGCAGTACACAGGGGGCCTACGAGCAGTACTTC
>TRBV28|-|TRBJ1-2|-
CASWTAPNYGYTF
TGTGCCAGCTGGACAGCCCCTAACTATGGCTACACCTTC
>TRBV9|-|TRBJ1-1|-
CASSVGWAQTEAFF
TGTGCCAGCAGCGTAGGGTGGGCGCAAACTGAAGCTTTCTTT
>TRBV28|-|TRBJ1-6|-
CASSLLAGAASPLHF
TGTGCCAGCAGTTTGCTTGCAGGGGCTGCTTCACCCCTCCACTTT
>TRBV5-1|-|TRBJ1-3|-
CASRGISGNTIYF
TGCGCCAGCAGGGGCATCTCTGGAAACACCATATATTTT
>TRBV20-1|-|TRBJ2-5|-
CSAPVAKTQYF
TGCAGTGCCCCTGTAGCCAAAACCCAGTACTTC
>TRBV21-1|-|TRBJ1-2|-
CASSKGTGYGYTF
TGTGCCAGCAGCAAAGGCACCGGTTATGGCTACACCTTC
>TRBV5-6|-|TRBJ1-2|-
CASSPTPFRLLVSGYTF
TGTGCCAGCAGCCCCACTCCTTTCCGTCTCCTCGTTTCTGGCTACACCTTC
>TRBV14|-|TRBJ2-7|-
CASAARVVGEQYF
TGTGCCAGCGCGGCCAGGGTTGTTGGCGAGCAGTACTTC
>TRBV10-3|once|TRBJ2-7|TRBD2
CASTGTSGSGDQYF
TGTGCCTCCACCGGGACTAGCGGGAGTGGGGATCAGTACTTC
>TRBV4-2|-|TRBJ1-4|-
CASSQGGQSEKLFF
TGTGCCAGCAGCCAAGGTGGGCAGTCAGAAAAACTGTTTTTT
>TRBV19|-|TRBJ2-2|-
CASSTEKSSGELFF
TGTGCCAGTAGTACGGAGAAGAGTTCCGGGGAGCTGTTTTTT
>TRBV9|-|TRBJ2-1|TRBD2
CASSVSGGAGANEQFF
TGTGCCAGCAGCGTCTCCGGCGGAGCGGGAGCCAATGAGCAGTTCTTC
>TRBV9|few|TRBJ2-6|-
CASSVGTPSGANVLTF
TGTGCCAGCAGCGTAGGGACACCCTCTGGGGCCAACGTCCTGACTTTC
>TRBV4-3|-|TRBJ2-1|-
CASSQDPGAGAHNEQFF
TGCGCCAGCAGCCAAGATCCGGGCGCGGGGGCCCACAATGAGCAGTTCTTC
>TRBV6-5|-|TRBJ2-7|TRBD2
CASSYMGGRDYEQYF
TGTGCCAGCAGTTATATGGGCGGGAGGGACTACGAGCAGTACTTC
>TRBV6-1|-|TRBJ1-5|-
CASSESSGNNQPQHF
TGTGCCAGCAGTGAAAGTAGCGGTAACAATCAGCCCCAGCATTTT
>TRBV6-1|once|TRBJ2-1|TRBD2
CASRLAGGPNEQFF
TGTGCCAGCAGGCTAGCGGGAGGGCCCAATGAGCAGTTCTTC
>TRBV4-1|-|TRBJ2-6|-
CASSQEGNGANVLTF
TGCGCCAGCAGCCAAGAAGGGAACGGGGCCAACGTCCTGACTTTC
>TRBV11-3|-|TRBJ2-7|TRBD1
CASSSPTPPGTGSRYEQYF
TGTGCCAGCAGCTCTCCAACCCCCCCGGGGACAGGTTCGAGGTACGAGCAGTACTTC
>TRBV27|-|TRBJ2-1|TRBD1
CASRRPGTGTTGNEQFF
TGTGCCAGCAGACGTCCCGGGACAGGGACTACCGGCAATGAGCAGTTCTTC
>TRBV4-2|-|TRBJ2-1|-
CASSQDPGSYNEQFF
TGTGCCAGCAGCCAAGACCCGGGCTCCTACAATGAGCAGTTCTTC
>TRBV9|once|TRBJ2-5|-
CASSVAPGLWETQYF
TGTGCCAGCAGCGTAGCGCCCGGACTTTGGGAGACCCAGTACTTC
>TRBV11-3|-|TRBJ2-6|-
CASSLGGSGVGANVLTF
TGTGCCAGCAGCTTAGGAGGTTCGGGGGTTGGGGCCAACGTCCTGACTTTC
>TRBV6-1|-|TRBJ1-2|-
CASSEPYRAPYGYTF
TGTGCCAGCAGTGAACCTTACAGGGCTCCCTATGGCTACACCTTC
>TRBV5-1|-|TRBJ2-3|-
CASSGGLAALGTDTQYF
TGCGCCAGCAGCGGGGGGCTAGCGGCCCTGGGCACAGATACGCAGTATTTT
>TRBV29-1|once|TRBJ1-1|TRBD1
CSVGDSHTEAFF
TGCAGCGTCGGGGACAGCCACACTGAAGCTTTCTTT
>TRBV18|-|TRBJ1-1|-
CASSPRDPTEAFF
TGTGCCAGCTCACCAAGGGACCCCACTGAAGCTTTCTTT
>TRBV7-2|-|TRBJ2-5|TRBD2
CASSFPGGGETQYF
TGTGCCAGCAGCTTTCCAGGCGGGGGGGAGACCCAGTACTTC
>TRBV7-2|-|TRBJ2-2|-
CASNGLGIFNTGELFF
TGTGCCAGCAATGGGCTAGGGATTTTTAACACCGGGGAGCTGTTTTTT
>TRBV2|-|TRBJ2-7|-
CASSMDLPSTYEQYF
TGTGCCAGCAGTATGGACTTACCAAGTACCTACGAGCAGTACTTC
>TRBV4-1|-|TRBJ2-1|-
CASSQDRAGLGAYNEQFF
TGCGCCAGCAGCCAAGATCGAGCAGGGTTGGGGGCCTACAATGAGCAGTTCTTC
>TRBV5-1|-|TRBJ1-2|-
CASSLGQLYGGYTF
TGCGCCAGCAGCTTAGGACAGCTATATGGGGGCTACACCTTC
>TRBV19|-|TRBJ1-1|-
CASSPARGLGAFF
TGTGCCAGTAGTCCTGCTAGGGGGTTAGGAGCTTTCTTT
>TRBV2|-|TRBJ2-7|-
CASSGVSVPGGEQYF
TGTGCCAGCAGTGGTGTATCGGTACCAGGTGGGGAGCAGTACTTC
>TRBV2|-|TRBJ1-5|-
CASDSQGPQHF
TGTGCCAGCGATAGCCAAGGGCCCCAGCATTTT
>TRBV2|-|TRBJ2-5|TRBD2
CASSELAGGPVTQYF
TGTGCCAGCAGTGAACTAGCGGGGGGGCCGGTGACCCAGTACTTC
>TRBV9|once|TRBJ2-7|-
CASSASYEQYF
TGTGCCAGCAGCGCCTCCTACGAGCAGTACTTC
>TRBV27|-|TRBJ1-6|TRBD1
CASSFTGAPYNSPLHF
TGTGCCAGCAGTTTCACAGGGGCCCCATATAATTCACCCCTCCACTTT
>TRBV28|-|TRBJ2-2|TRBD2
CASSLLRLAGTGELFF
TGTGCCAGCAGTTTACTCCGTCTAGCGGGTACCGGGGAGCTGTTTTTT
>TRBV5-1|-|TRBJ2-5|TRBD2
CARSAGASGRYEETQYF
TGCGCCAGGAGCGCTGGGGCTAGCGGGCGGTACGAAGAGACCCAGTACTTC
>TRBV5-5|few|TRBJ1-4|-
CASSPTYSSTTNEKLFF
TGTGCCAGCAGCCCGACCTACTCTTCTACAACTAATGAAAAACTGTTTTTT
>TRBV5-4|-|TRBJ2-3|-
CASSLDSIPGAVADTQYF
TGTGCCAGCAGCTTGGATTCAATCCCGGGGGCCGTAGCGGATACGCAGTATTTT
>TRBV5-4|-|TRBJ2-3|-
CASSLDLGGADTQYF
TGTGCCAGCAGCTTAGACTTAGGGGGAGCAGATACGCAGTATTTT
>TRBV7-9|-|TRBJ2-5|TRBD2
CASSLTSGQETQYF
TGTGCCAGCAGCCTAACTAGCGGCCAAGAGACCCAGTACTTC